These 11 T cell receptor beta chains were all obtained from the same sample, sequenced in a study of vaccination and CD4 T cells after COVID-19. No antigen has been identified for these receptors. Stated treatment: 10-day PBMC culture with coronavirus spike peptide pools or control peptides (ViraFEST assay). The assay that was used to sequence DNA from cultured CD4+ T cells was the Oncomine TCR Beta short-read assay. A single record per CDR3 protein comes from TCRdb applying MiXCR to the PCR reads. Of approximately 4,400 distinct CDR3 sequences listed, around 33% were seen once; the top ten hold roughly 56%. The starting material was CD4+ T cells from blood, cultured in vitro, obtained after SARS-CoV-2 vaccination. The receptors were gathered from a human donor who had recovered from COVID-19.

This clonotype was seen more than once but under ten times. J is TRBJ2-4 and V is TRBV20-1, with 7 bases identical to TRBD1. This CDR3 comprises 13 residues. With V trimmed by 6 bases and J by 3 bases, 5 bases remained unmatched. CDR1 is DFQATT and CDR2 is SNEGSKA in the germline V gene (reference sequence). CDR3 sequence reads: CSAIRDSKNIQYF. CDR3 DNA: TGCAGTGCAATTCGGGACAGCAAAAACATTCAGTACTTC.

The chain couples TRBV30 to TRBJ2-7; no reliable D call. The length of the CDR3 is 13 residues. The germline CDR1 and CDR2 sequences are GTSNPN and SVGIG (reference sequence). With 1 base removed from V and 2 bases from J, the gap between germline ends came to 9 bases. The CDR3 sequence is CAWSGISAYEQYF. In DNA, the CDR3 is TGTGCCTGGAGTGGAATCTCCGCCTACGAGCAGTACTTC.

For this clonotype: A read error is likely, as this CDR3 ends without the conserved phenylalanine or tryptophan. The chain combines TRBV7-9 with TRBJ1-5; a possible D gene is TRBD1 (5 bases). Germline V lookup: CDR1 SEHNR, CDR2 FQNEAQ (reference sequence). The CDR3 has 17 residues. V was shortened by 5 bases and J by 2 bases, with 19 bases between the two germline ends. DNA of the CDR3: TGTGCCAGCAGCCACCTGCGGGGGTTAGATGGCAATCAGCCCCAGCATTCT. Translation gives CASSHLRGLDGNQPQHS.

This clonotype was recorded a few times. The rearrangement links TRBV20-1 to TRBJ2-6; tentatively, D is TRBD2 (5 bases). Germline CDR1 DFQATT, CDR2 SNEGSKA (reference sequence). Trimming shortened V by 0 bases and J by 1 base, and 7 bases separated the two germline ends. This CDR3 spans 15 amino acids. CDR3 bases: TGCAGTGCTAGAGAAAGGACTTCTGGGGCCAACGTCCTGACTTTC. Amino acid sequence: CSARERTSGANVLTF.

This clonotype has just a few counts. V is TRBV10-3 and J is TRBJ2-1, with 7 bases aligning to TRBD1. Germline CDR1 reads ENHRY; CDR2 reads SYGVKD. The CDR3 spans 13 residues. V gave up 6 bases and J gave up 8 bases; unmatched junction bases: 7. The CDR3 reads CAIRRGQGDEQFF. The CDR3 DNA reads TGTGCCATCAGGAGGGGGCAGGGCGATGAGCAGTTCTTC.

This clonotype was picked up a small number of times. V is TRBV7-2 and J is TRBJ2-7; TRBD2 matches 7 bases. From germline, CDR1 is SGHTA and CDR2 FQGNSA. Trimming took 5 bases from V and 7 from J; bases not matched to a gene: 5. The CDR3 totals 12 residues. In DNA form, the CDR3 reads TGTGCCAGCAGCCACCCCGGGGGGGAGCAGTACTTC. The encoded protein is CASSHPGGEQYF. Using reference TRBV7-2 and TRBJ2-7 for the parts outside the CDR3, the full variable domain is GAGVSQSPSNKVTEKGKDVELRCDPISGHTALYWYRQSLGQGLEFLIYFQGNSAPDKSGLPSDRFSAERTGGSVSTLTIQRTQQEDSAVYLCASSHPGGEQYFGPGTRLTVT.

This chain uses TRBV14 with TRBJ1-2; no definite D call. The CDR3 sequence is 12 residues long. Trimming removed 0 bases at V and 5 bases at J, with 4 bases between. Germline-derived CDR1 and CDR2 are SGHDN and FVKESK. In nucleotides, the CDR3 is TGTGCCAGCAGCCAAGAAGGATATGGCTACACCTTC. Its protein product is CASSQEGYGYTF.

V usage is TRBV19 and J usage is TRBJ1-1; D may be TRBD1 (5 bases). This CDR3 spans 14 amino acids. V shed 3 bases and J shed 1 base, with 9 bases lying between them. The germline gives CDR1 LNHDA, CDR2 SQIVND (reference sequence). As DNA, the CDR3 is TGTGCCAGTAGTATCGACAGCCCGAACACTGAAGCTTTCTTT. It encodes CASSIDSPNTEAFF.

The CDR3 here is CATSKVQGAYADTQYF. The CDR3 nucleotides read TGTGCCACCTCCAAAGTTCAGGGGGCTTATGCAGATACGCAGTATTTT. The V and J genes are TRBV6-1 and TRBJ2-3, with 8 bases fitting TRBD1. Germline loops: CDR1 MNHNS, CDR2 SASEGT. J gave up 4 bases and V 10 bases, and 16 bases lay outside the gene matches. The CDR3 consists of 16 residues.

In the case of this clonotype: The junction and the germline gene differ at one end; a read error may be behind it. The rearrangement uses TRBV11-2 and TRBJ1-1; a weak D match, TRBD1 (6 bases). Germline V CDR1 and CDR2: SGHAT, FQNNGV. This CDR3 contains 14 residues. The CDR3: CTSSLSGGNTEAFF. The CDR3 region has the DNA TGTACCAGCAGCTTATCGGGGGGCAACACTGAAGCTTTCTTT.

The rearrangement links TRBV30 to TRBJ1-2; D remains unclear. Trimming removed 8 bases at V and 1 base at J, with 11 bases between. Germline loops: CDR1 GTSNPN, CDR2 SVGIG (reference sequence). The CDR3 loop spans 12 amino acids. The CDR3 DNA is TGTGCCGGGTATCAAGTTAACTATGGCTACACCTTC. Translating gives CAGYQVNYGYTF.